What follows are 4 T cell receptor beta chains derived from one specimen sequenced in a study of blood T cell repertoires in COVID-19. TCRdb's copy holds only in-frame clones and misses some; the assay was immunoSEQ multiplex PCR. The data show fewer than 90,000 clones, approximately 90% seen once. The sequenced material came from peripheral blood. The source is a woman older than 75 with active COVID-19.

This clone appeared once. The chain uses TRBV5-1 and TRBJ2-1; 12 nucleotides align to TRBD2. The CDR3 runs to 16 residues. Germline CDR1 SGHRS, CDR2 YFSETQ. The V and J ends lost 4 bases and 2 bases, in that order; junction bases with no gene match: 4. The CDR3 DNA sequence: TGCGCCAGCAGCCCTGGACTAGCGGGACCCTACAATGAGCAGTTCTTC. Translation: CASSPGLAGPYNEQFF.

The chain couples TRBV7-9 to TRBJ2-7; possible D gene TRBD2, 6 bases. Germline assignment: CDR1 SEHNR and CDR2 FQNEAQ (reference sequence). The CDR3 length is 14 residues. Trimming cost V 1 base and J 2 bases, with 9 bases left between them. The CDR3 is CASSLVPGAYEQYF. The CDR3, as DNA: TGTGCCAGCAGCTTAGTGCCGGGGGCCTACGAGCAGTACTTC.

The V and J genes are TRBV2 and TRBJ1-4, with 8 bases fitting TRBD1. CDR3 length: 16 residues. Germline values: CDR1 SNHLY, CDR2 FYNNEI. Trimming at V came to 7 bases and at J to 1 base, leaving 8 bases not matched to a gene. The CDR3 here is CASNLLGQGTNEKLFF. The CDR3 nucleotides read TGTGCCAGCAACCTACTAGGACAGGGAACTAATGAAAAACTGTTTTTT.

The chain carries TRBV5-4 and TRBJ2-2, with unresolved D. The germline CDR1 and CDR2 sequences are SGHNT and YYREEE (reference sequence). The CDR3 is 14 residues long. Trimming pared 2 bases from V and 1 base from J, leaving 6 bases between. CDR3 loop: CASSLSKNTGELFF. CDR3 nucleotide sequence: TGTGCCAGCAGCTTATCAAAGAACACCGGGGAGCTGTTTTTT.